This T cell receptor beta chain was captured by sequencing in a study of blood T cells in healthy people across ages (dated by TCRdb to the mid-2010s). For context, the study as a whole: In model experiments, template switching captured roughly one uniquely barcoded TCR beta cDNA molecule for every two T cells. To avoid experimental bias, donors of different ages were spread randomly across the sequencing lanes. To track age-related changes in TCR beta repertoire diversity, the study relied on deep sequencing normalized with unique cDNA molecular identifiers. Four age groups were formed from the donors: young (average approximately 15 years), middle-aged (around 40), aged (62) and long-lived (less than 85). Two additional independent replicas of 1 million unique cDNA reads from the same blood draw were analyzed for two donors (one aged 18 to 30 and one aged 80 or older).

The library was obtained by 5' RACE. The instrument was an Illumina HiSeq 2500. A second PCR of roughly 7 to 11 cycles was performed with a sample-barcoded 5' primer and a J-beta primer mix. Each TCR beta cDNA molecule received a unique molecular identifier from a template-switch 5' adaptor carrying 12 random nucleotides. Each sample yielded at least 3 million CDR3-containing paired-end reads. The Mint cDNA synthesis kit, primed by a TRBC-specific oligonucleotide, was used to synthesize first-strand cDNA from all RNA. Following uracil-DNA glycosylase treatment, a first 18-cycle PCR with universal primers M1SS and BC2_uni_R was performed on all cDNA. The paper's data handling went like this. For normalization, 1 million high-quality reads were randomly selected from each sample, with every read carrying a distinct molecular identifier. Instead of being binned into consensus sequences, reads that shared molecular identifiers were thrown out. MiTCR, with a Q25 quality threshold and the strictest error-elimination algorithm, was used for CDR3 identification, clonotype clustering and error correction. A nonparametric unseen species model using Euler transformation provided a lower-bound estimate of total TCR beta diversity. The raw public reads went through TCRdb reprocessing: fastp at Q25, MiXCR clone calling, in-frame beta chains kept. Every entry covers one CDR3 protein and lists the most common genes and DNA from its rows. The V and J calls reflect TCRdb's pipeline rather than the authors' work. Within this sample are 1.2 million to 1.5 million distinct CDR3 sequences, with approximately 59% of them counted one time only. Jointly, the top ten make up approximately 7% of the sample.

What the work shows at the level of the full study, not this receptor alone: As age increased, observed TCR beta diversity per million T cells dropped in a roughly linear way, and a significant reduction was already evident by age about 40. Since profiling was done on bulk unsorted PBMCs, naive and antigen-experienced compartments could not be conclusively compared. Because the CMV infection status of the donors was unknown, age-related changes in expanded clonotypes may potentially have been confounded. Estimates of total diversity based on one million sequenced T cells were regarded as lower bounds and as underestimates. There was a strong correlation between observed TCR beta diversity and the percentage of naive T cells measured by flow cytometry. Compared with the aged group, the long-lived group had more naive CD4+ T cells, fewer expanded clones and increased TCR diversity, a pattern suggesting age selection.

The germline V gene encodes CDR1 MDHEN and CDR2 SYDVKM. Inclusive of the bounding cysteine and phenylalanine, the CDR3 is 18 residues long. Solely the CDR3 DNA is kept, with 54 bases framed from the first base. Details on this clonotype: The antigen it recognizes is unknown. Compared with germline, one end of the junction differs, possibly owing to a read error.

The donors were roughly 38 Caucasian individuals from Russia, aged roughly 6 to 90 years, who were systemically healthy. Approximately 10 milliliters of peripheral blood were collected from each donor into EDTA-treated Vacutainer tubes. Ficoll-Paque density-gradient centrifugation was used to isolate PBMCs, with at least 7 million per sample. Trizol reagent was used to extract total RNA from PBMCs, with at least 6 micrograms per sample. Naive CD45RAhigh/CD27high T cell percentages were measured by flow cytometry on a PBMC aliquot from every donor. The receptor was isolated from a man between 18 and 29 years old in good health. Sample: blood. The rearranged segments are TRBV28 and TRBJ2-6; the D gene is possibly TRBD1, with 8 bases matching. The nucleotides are TGTGCCTGCAGTCCTTACAGGGGGGGACTCTCTGGGGCCAACGTCCTGACTTTC. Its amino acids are CACSPYRGGLSGANVLTF.